The entry below describes one TCR beta chain. The antigen is undetermined. Donors had nominal health at sampling but likely had unrecorded immune exposures. The data belong to a study of cytomegalovirus exposure and HLA in healthy donors. Study-wide points: Reports showed the classifier diagnosing cytomegalovirus status with high specificity and sensitivity.

Trimming removed 4 bases at V and 4 bases at J, with 13 bases between. CDR3 length equals 14 residues. The V gene's germline CDR1 is PRHDT and CDR2 FYEKMQ (reference sequence). A multiplex PCR was run with 60 Vbeta primers and 13 Jbeta primers. Measured with immunoSEQ multiplex PCR; TCRdb has only the in-frame clones, and not every one. The table records under 200,000 clones, about four fifths of them present only once. The chain combines TRBV13 with TRBJ2-5; the D gene is possibly TRBD2 (6 bases). Sequencing was done on a sample of PBMCs. This receptor was identified in a woman aged 18-29 years in good health and CMV-seronegative. This CDR3 reads CASSSRAGPETQYF. CDR3 nucleotides: TGTGCCAGCAGCTCCCGGGCGGGACCAGAGACCCAGTACTTC.